Included here is one TCR beta chain sequence, with context. This CDR3 comprises 19 residues. The germline V gene encodes CDR1 SGHRS and CDR2 YFSETQ. Trimming removed 4 bases from V and 4 bases from J; junction bases left unmatched: 19. The data stem from a study of cytomegalovirus exposure and HLA in healthy donors. PCR primers comprised 60 Vbeta and 13 Jbeta primers. Produced via immunoSEQ multiplex PCR; TCRdb's table is partial and in-frame only. The data show about 73,000 clones, with around 80% seen just once and 1.1% held by the top ten. Material for sequencing was PBMCs. This receptor was identified in a male donor in good health and CMV-seronegative. The chain employs TRBV5-1 and TRBJ2-3; TRBD2 aligns across 9 bases. CDR3 sequence: CASSQRLASGVSEPDTQYF. CDR3 sequence (DNA): TGCGCCAGCAGCCAGAGGTTGGCTAGCGGGGTCTCGGAGCCAGATACGCAGTATTTT.